This T cell receptor beta chain originates from a study of brain T cells in children with intractable seizures. Method: immunoSEQ multiplex PCR; TCRdb's copy keeps in-frame clones and lacks some. Among around 80,000 clones listed, around nine tenths were seen once. The CDR3 has 13 amino acids. Trimming took 3 bases from V and 1 from J, leaving 9 bases between them. Per the germline V gene, CDR1 is DFQATT and CDR2 is SNEGSKA (reference sequence). The source material was peripheral blood, sampled at surgery. The V and J genes are TRBV20-1 and TRBJ1-1; possibly TRBD1 for D (5 bases). This sequence was found in a girl aged 2 to 9 with Rasmussen encephalitis and intractable seizures. The DNA of the CDR3 is TGCAGTGCTAGTCCCGGGACGAACACTGAAGCTTTCTTT. It specifies CSASPGTNTEAFF.